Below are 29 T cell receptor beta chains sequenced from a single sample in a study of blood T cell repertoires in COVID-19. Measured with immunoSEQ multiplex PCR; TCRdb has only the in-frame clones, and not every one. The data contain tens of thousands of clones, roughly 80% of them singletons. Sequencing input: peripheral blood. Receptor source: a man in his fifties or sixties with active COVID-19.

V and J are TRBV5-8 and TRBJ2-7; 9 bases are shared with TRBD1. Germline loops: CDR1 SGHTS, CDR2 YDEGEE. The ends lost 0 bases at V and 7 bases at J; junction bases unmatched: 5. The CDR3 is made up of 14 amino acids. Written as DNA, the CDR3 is TGTGCCAGCAGCTTGGGACAGGGGGTCTATGAGCAGTACTTC. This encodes CASSLGQGVYEQYF. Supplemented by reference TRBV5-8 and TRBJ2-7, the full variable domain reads EAGVTQSPTHLIKTRGQQATLRCSPISGHTSVYWYQQALGLGLQFLLWYDEGEERNRGNFPPRFSGRQFPNYSSELNVNALELEDSALYLCASSLGQGVYEQYFGPGTRLTVT.

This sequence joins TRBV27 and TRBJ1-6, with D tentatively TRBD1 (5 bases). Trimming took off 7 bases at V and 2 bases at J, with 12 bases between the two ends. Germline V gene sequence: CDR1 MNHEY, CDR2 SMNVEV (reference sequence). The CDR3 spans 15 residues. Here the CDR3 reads CASKAGGTYNSPLHF. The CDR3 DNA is TGTGCCAGCAAGGCCGGGGGGACCTATAATTCACCCCTCCACTTT.

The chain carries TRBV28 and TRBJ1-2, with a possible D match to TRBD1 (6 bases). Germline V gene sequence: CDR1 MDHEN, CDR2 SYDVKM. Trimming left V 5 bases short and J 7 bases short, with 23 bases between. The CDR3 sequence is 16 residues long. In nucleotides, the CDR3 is TGTGCCAGCAGTATCCTGACCGGGACGTTGGACAGTGGCTACACCTTC. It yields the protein CASSILTGTLDSGYTF.

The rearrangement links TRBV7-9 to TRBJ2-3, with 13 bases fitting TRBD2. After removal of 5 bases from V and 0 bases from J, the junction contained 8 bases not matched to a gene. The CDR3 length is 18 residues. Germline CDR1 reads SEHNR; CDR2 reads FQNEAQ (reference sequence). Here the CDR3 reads CASSGGLAGTSSTDTQYF. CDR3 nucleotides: TGTGCCAGCAGCGGGGGACTAGCGGGGACATCTAGCACAGATACGCAGTATTTT.

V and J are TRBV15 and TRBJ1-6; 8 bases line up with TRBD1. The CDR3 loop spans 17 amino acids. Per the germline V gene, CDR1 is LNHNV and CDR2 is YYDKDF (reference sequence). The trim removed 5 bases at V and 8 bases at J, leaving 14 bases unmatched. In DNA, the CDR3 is TGTGCCACCAGCGGTGGGTCGGACAGGGCTGCGTATTCACCCCTCCACTTT. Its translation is CATSGGSDRAAYSPLHF. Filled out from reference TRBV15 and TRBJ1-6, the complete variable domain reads DAMVIQNPRYQVTQFGKPVTLSCSQTLNHNVMYWYQQKSSQAPKLLFHYYDKDFNNEADTPDNFQSRRPNTSFCFLDIRSPGLGDTAMYLCATSGGSDRAAYSPLHFGNGTRLTVT.

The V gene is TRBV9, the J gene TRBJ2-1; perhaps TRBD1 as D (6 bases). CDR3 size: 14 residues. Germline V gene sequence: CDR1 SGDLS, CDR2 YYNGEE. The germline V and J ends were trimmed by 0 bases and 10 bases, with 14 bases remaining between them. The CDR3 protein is CASSVDLHTGEQFF. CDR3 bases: TGTGCCAGCAGCGTAGACCTGCACACAGGGGAGCAGTTCTTC.

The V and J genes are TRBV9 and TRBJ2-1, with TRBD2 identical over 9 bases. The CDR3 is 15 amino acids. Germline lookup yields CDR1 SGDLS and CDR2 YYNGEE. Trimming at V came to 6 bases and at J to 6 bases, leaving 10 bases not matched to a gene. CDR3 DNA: TGTGCCAGCACCCGAGCGGGAGGCCTACTCAATGAGCAGTTCTTC. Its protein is CASTRAGGLLNEQFF.

The CDR3 sequence: CASSPGALQGPQAFF. CDR3 nucleotides: TGTGCCAGCAGCCCTGGGGCCCTACAGGGGCCTCAAGCTTTCTTT. The chain links TRBV6-2 or TRBV6-3 to TRBJ1-1; 7 bases match TRBD1. Trimming took 6 bases from V and 9 from J; bases not matched to a gene: 16. The CDR3 is made up of 15 amino acids. CDR1 is MNHEY, CDR2 SVGEGT, per germline.

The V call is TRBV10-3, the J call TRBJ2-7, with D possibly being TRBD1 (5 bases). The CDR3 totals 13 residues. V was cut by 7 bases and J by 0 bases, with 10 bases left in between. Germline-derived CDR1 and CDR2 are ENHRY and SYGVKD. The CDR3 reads CAIMDTSSYEQYF. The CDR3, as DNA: TGTGCCATCATGGACACGAGCTCCTACGAGCAGTACTTC.

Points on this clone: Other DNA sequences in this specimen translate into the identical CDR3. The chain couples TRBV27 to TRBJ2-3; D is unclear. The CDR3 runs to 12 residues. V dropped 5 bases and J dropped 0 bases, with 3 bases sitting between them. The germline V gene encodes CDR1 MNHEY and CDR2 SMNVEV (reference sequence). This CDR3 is CASSPSTDTQYF. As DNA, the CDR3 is TGTGCCAGCAGTCCAAGCACAGATACGCAGTATTTT.

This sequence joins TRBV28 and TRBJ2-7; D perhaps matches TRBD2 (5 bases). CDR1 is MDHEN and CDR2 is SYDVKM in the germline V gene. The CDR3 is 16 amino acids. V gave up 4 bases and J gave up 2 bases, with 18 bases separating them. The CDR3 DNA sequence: TGTGCCAGCAGTTCCCGAGGGAGCGGCCAGCCCTACGAGCAGTACTTC. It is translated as CASSSRGSGQPYEQYF.

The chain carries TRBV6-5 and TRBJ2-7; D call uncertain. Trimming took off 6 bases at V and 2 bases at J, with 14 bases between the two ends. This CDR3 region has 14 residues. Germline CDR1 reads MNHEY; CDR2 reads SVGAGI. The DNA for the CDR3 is TGTGCCAGCAGACGGGTTGGTTCCGCCTACGAGCAGTACTTC. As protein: CASRRVGSAYEQYF.

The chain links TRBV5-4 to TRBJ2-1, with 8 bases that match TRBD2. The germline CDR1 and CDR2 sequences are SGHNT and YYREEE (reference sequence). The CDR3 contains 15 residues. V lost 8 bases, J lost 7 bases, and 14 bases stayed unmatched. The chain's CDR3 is CASSQRAGVGNEQFF. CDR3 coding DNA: TGTGCCAGTAGCCAGAGAGCGGGAGTAGGAAATGAGCAGTTCTTC. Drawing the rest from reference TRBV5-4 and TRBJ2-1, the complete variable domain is ETGVTQSPTHLIKTRGQQVTLRCSSQSGHNTVSWYQQALGQGPQFIFQYYREEENGRGNFPPRFSGLQFPNYSSELNVNALELDDSALYLCASSQRAGVGNEQFFGPGTRLTVL.

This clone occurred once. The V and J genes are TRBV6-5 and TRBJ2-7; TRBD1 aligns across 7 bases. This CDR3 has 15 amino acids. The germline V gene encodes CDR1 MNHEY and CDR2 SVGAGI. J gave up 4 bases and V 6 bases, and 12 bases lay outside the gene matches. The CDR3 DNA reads TGTGCCAGCAGGCGGAGCGAGACAGGGACGTACGAGCAGTACTTC. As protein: CASRRSETGTYEQYF.

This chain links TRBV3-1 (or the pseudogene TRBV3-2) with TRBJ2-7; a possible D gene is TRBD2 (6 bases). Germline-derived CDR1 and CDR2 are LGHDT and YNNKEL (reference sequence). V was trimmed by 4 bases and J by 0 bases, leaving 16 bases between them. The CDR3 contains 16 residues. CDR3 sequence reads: CASSRSPGLSSYEQYF. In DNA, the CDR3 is TGTGCCAGCAGCCGAAGTCCGGGACTGAGCTCCTACGAGCAGTACTTC.

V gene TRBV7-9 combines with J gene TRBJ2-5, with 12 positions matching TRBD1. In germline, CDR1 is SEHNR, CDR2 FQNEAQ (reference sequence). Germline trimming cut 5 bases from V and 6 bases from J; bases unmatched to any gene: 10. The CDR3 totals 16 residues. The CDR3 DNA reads TGTGCCAGCAGCCAGATAGGGGACAGGGGGCAGAAGACCCAGTACTTC. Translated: CASSQIGDRGQKTQYF.

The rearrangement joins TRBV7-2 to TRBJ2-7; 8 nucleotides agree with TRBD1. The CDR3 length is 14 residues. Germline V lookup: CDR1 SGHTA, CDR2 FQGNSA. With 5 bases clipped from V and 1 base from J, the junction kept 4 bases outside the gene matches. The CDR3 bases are TGTGCCAGCAGCCCACAGGGGGGTTCCTACGAGCAGTACTTC. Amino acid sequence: CASSPQGGSYEQYF.

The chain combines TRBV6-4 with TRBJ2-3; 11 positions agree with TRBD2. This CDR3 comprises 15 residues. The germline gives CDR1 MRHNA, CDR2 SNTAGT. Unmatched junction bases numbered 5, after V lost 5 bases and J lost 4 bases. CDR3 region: CASSYSGGAADTQYF. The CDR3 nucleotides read TGTGCCAGCAGTTATAGCGGGGGGGCCGCAGATACGCAGTATTTT.

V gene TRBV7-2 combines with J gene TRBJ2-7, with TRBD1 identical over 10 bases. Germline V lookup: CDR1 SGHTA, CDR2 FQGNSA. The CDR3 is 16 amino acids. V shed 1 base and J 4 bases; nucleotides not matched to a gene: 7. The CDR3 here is CASSLVGTGVSYEQYF. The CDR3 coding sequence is TGTGCCAGCAGCTTAGTAGGGACAGGGGTGTCGTACGAGCAGTACTTC.

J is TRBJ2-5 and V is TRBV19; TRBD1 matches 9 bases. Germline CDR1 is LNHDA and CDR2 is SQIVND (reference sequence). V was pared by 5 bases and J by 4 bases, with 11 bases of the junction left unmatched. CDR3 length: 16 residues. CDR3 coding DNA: TGTGCCAGTAGTGTCGGTGGGGGGACAGGGCCAGAGACCCAGTACTTC. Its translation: CASSVGGGTGPETQYF.

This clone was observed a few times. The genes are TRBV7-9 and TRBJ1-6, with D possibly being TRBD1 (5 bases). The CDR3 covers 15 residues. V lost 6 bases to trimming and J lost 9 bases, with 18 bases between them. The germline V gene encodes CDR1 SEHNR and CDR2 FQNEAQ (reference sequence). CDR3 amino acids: CASRKSGTTLSPLHF. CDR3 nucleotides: TGTGCCAGCAGAAAAAGTGGGACTACCCTTTCACCCCTCCACTTT.

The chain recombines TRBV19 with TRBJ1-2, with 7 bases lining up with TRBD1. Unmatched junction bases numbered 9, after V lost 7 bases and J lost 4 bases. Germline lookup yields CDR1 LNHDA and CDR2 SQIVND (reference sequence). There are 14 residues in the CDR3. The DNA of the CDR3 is TGTGCCAGTATCAACTCAGGGGGAAGCTATGGCTACACCTTC. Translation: CASINSGGSYGYTF.

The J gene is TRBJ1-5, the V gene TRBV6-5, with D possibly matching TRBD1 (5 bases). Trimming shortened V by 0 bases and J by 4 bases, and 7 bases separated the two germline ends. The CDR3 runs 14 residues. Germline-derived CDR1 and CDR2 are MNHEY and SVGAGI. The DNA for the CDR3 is TGTGCCAGCAGTTACTCGACAGCAAATCAGCCCCAGCATTTT. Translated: CASSYSTANQPQHF.

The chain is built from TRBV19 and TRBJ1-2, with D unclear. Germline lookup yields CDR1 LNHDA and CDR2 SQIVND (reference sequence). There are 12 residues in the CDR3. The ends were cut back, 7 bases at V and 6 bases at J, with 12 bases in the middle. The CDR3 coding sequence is TGTGCCAGTAATACCGGGTTGGATGGCTACACCTTC. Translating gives CASNTGLDGYTF.

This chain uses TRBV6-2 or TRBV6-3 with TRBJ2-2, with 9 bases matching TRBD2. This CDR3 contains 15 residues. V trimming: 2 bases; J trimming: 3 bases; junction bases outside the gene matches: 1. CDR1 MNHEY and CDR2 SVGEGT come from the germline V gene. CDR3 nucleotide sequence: TGTGCCAGCAGTTACGCGGGGGGGGACACCGGGGAGCTGTTTTTT. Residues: CASSYAGGDTGELFF.

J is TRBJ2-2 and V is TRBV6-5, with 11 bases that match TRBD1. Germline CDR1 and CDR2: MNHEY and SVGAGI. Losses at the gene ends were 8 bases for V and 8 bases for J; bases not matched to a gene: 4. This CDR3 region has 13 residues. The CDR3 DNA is TGTGCCAGCCGGACAGGGGGCCCGGGGGAGCTGTTTTTT. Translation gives CASRTGGPGELFF.

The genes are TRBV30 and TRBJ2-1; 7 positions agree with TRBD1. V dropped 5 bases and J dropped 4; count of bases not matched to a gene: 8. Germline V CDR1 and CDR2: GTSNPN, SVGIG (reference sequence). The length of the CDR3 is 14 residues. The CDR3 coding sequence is TGTGCCTGGGAAACAGGGGAACCTTACAATGAGCAGTTCTTC. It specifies CAWETGEPYNEQFF.

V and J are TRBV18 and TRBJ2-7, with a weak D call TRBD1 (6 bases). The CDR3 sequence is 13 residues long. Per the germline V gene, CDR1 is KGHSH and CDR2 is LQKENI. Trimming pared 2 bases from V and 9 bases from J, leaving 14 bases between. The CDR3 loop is CASSPRTDPGQYF. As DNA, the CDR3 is TGTGCCAGCTCACCAAGGACAGACCCGGGGCAGTACTTC.

The CDR3 coding sequence is TGTGCCAGCTCACCTAGTAGGGGGATGAACACTGAAGCTTTCTTT. Amino acids: CASSPSRGMNTEAFF. This chain connects TRBV18 to TRBJ1-1, with D perhaps matching TRBD1 (6 bases). The CDR3 runs 15 residues. The germline V gene has CDR1 KGHSH and CDR2 LQKENI. V shed 3 bases and J shed 0 bases, with 11 bases lying between them.